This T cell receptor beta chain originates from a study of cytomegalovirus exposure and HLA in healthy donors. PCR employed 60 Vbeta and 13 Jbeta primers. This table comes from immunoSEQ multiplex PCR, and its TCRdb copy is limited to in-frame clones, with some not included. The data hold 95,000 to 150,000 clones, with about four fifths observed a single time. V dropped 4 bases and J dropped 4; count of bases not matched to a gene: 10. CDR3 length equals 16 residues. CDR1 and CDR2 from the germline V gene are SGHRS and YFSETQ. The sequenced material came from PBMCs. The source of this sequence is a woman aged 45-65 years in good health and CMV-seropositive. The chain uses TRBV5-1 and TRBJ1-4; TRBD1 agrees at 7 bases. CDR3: CASSAGTVGGNEKLFF. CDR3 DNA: TGCGCCAGCAGCGCCGGGACAGTTGGGGGTAATGAAAAACTGTTTTTT.